This T cell receptor beta chain was recovered during a study of blood T cell repertoires in COVID-19 (TCRdb year 2020). Background on the whole study: Samples from collaborators originated in the United States, Italy and Spain and spanned both the acute and convalescent phases of COVID-19. The samples were drawn from the first 160 participants of the ongoing ImmuneRACE study and from 1,200 or so subjects provided by 6 global collaborators. The prospective study material was composed of cDNA or gDNA derived from T cells, B-cell-depleted T cells, or PBMCs. The repertoires were released in a freely available public database intended as a resource for research on the immune response to SARS-CoV-2. Deeply sampled blood TCRbeta repertoires from subjects exposed to, actively infected with, or recovered from COVID-19 were included in the dataset. HLA class I and class II types, where available, came from metadata supplied by the sample provider rather than from assay-based typing. Nearly every sample came with metadata listing a de-identified subject ID, COVID-19 status, age in years and sex. Results and caveats for the whole study, not just this receptor: Clinical and demographic metadata were provided uncurated, with the amount varying by source and participant.

A distance of 18 bases separates the germline ends of V and J, which lose 4 bases and 6 bases respectively. CDR1 is given as SEHNR and CDR2 as FQNEAQ, both from the germline V gene (reference sequence). Its CDR3 holds 16 amino acids, cysteine through phenylalanine. Solely the CDR3 DNA is kept, with 48 bases framed from the first base. Participants in the prospective study were aged about 18 to 95 years, lived in 20 to 25 United States geographic areas, and enrolled through a virtual design. In the prospective study, cohorts were assigned on the basis of participant-reported clinical history obtained from a screening survey and a study questionnaire. Recovered participants in ImmuneRACE Cohort 3 were defined by two consecutive negative NP/OP PCR tests, clearance by a healthcare professional, or resolution of symptoms. Mobile phlebotomists in the prospective study collected whole blood, serum and a nasopharyngeal or oropharyngeal swab from every participant. Prospective study participants could optionally give additional blood draws and questionnaires over a roughly 2-month period. Before DNA extraction, prospective study blood samples were shipped either frozen or at room temperature.

TCRbeta CDR3 regions were amplified from genomic DNA by means of the immunoSEQ Assay, a bias-controlled multiplex PCR. Per the source publication's procedure: The number of nucleated cells in each sample was estimated from the amplification of reference gene primers within the assay. To quantify the absolute abundance of each unique TCRbeta CDR3 rearrangement, sequence reads were collapsed and filtered. Productive Simpson clonality was computed per sample as the square root of Simpson's diversity index over productive rearrangements. This is the immuneACCESS table as TCRdb keeps it, with only in-frame sequences that have V and J called. A part of the clones is gone; compared with another copy, unresolved V genes explain less than half, and the rest is unexplained. V, J and clone size reflect that table, while D and trimming were determined from the DNA. In this sample the table shows around 200,000 clones, around 85% of which occur a single time. The ten biggest clones cover over 15% of the sample.

As concerns this clone: Its antigen remains undetermined. Base-call qualities are not available, and no considerably larger clone is one nucleotide away.

This clonotype was obtained from a man in his forties who had recovered from COVID-19. Rearrangement joined TRBV7-9 to TRBJ1-4; the best D guess is TRBD1, with 6 bases matching. The sequenced material came from PBMCs or T cells enriched from blood (not recorded which). In nucleotide form, the sequence is TGTGCCAGCAGCTACACACTACAGGGACCTGATGAAAAACTGTTTTTT. Translated, it reads CASSYTLQGPDEKLFF.